The 27 T cell receptor beta chains below all came from one sample that was sequenced in a study of blood T cell repertoires in COVID-19. TCRdb's table, derived via immunoSEQ multiplex PCR, lists solely in-frame clones and lacks some. The table shows some 270,000 clones, with around 84% occurring only once. Sample: peripheral blood. The receptor set was obtained from a woman between 40 and 55 years old who had recovered from COVID-19.

The rearrangement links TRBV5-5 to TRBJ1-1, with D perhaps TRBD1 (6 bases). Trimming took 3 bases from V and 3 from J, leaving 9 bases between them. The CDR3 covers 13 residues. Germline V gives CDR1 SGHKS, CDR2 YYEKEE (reference sequence). The CDR3 here is CASSSQGYTEAFF. CDR3 DNA sequence: TGTGCCAGCAGCTCACAGGGATACACTGAAGCTTTCTTT.

This clone was seen once. DNA for the CDR3: TGTGCCAGCAGGATGACAGCGAACACTGAAGCTTTCTTT. Residues: CASRMTANTEAFF. The chain joins TRBV12-3 or TRBV12-4 to TRBJ1-1, with a possible D match to TRBD1 (5 bases). CDR3 length equals 13 residues. The V end lost 6 bases, the J end lost 1 base, and 9 bases lay between the germline ends.

Here the CDR3 DNA reads TGTGCCAGCAGCAATCCGGGGGGCAATGGGGCCAACGTCCTGACTTTC. Its translation: CASSNPGGNGANVLTF. V usage is TRBV11-2 and J usage is TRBJ2-6; D is possibly TRBD2 (7 bases). Trimming took 5 bases from V and 3 from J, leaving 14 bases between them. The CDR3 consists of 16 residues. Looked up from germline, CDR1 is SGHAT and CDR2 is FQNNGV.

The rearrangement joins TRBV19 to TRBJ1-1; D call uncertain. Trimming removed 4 bases at V and 3 bases at J, with 9 bases between. This CDR3 comprises 13 residues. From germline, CDR1 is LNHDA and CDR2 SQIVND (reference sequence). The chain's CDR3 is CASSREGDTEAFF. The CDR3 region has the DNA TGTGCCAGTAGTAGGGAGGGAGACACTGAAGCTTTCTTT.

This clone was counted a single time. The CDR3 nucleotides read TGTGCCAGCAGTTCTCCGGGGGGCGAGGAGACCCAGTACTTC. Encoded protein: CASSSPGGEETQYF. The rearrangement uses TRBV28 and TRBJ2-5; TRBD2 might be the D (7 bases). V was cut by 4 bases and J by 5 bases, with 14 bases left in between. Germline V CDR1 and CDR2: MDHEN, SYDVKM. The CDR3 runs 14 residues.

This CDR3 is CASTRTGQGLNSPLHF. The CDR3 DNA is TGTGCCAGTACCAGAACGGGACAGGGGTTAAATTCACCCCTCCACTTT. The chain carries TRBV19 and TRBJ1-6; 10 bases map to TRBD1. V lost 7 bases, J lost 7 bases, and 10 bases stayed unmatched. This CDR3 comprises 16 residues. Germline lookup yields CDR1 LNHDA and CDR2 SQIVND (reference sequence).

The V call is TRBV2, the J call TRBJ1-6, with 7 positions matching TRBD1. The V gene end was trimmed by 7 bases and the J gene end by 4 bases; junction bases not matched to a gene: 4. Per germline, CDR1 SNHLY and CDR2 FYNNEI. CDR3 size: 14 residues. The CDR3 DNA reads TGTGCCAGCACGGGACAGCAATATAATTCACCCCTCCACTTT. It codes for CASTGQQYNSPLHF.

CDR3 sequence: CASSLVRGHSEAFF. CDR3 bases: TGTGCCAGCAGCTTAGTAAGGGGGCATTCTGAAGCTTTCTTT. The chain couples TRBV11-2 to TRBJ1-1; 7 bases map to TRBD1. Germline loops: CDR1 SGHAT, CDR2 FQNNGV. With V trimmed by 1 base and J by 6 bases, 5 bases remained unmatched. CDR3 length: 14 residues.

This rearrangement joins TRBV24-1 to TRBJ2-5; 8 nucleotides match TRBD1. The germline V gene encodes CDR1 KGHDR and CDR2 SFDVKD. The V segment lost 3 bases and the J segment 3 bases; nucleotides outside the gene matches: 5. The CDR3 sequence is 15 residues long. As DNA, the CDR3 is TGTGCCACCAGTGATCTTCGGACAGGGAAAGAGACCCAGTACTTC. This gives the protein CATSDLRTGKETQYF.

The CDR3 nucleotides read TGCGCCAGCAGCGGAACGACAGGGATAGGGTACGAGCAGTACTTC. Protein product: CASSGTTGIGYEQYF. This chain links TRBV5-1 with TRBJ2-7, with 7 bases that match TRBD1. Germline V gene sequence: CDR1 SGHRS, CDR2 YFSETQ. The ends lost 4 bases at V and 4 bases at J; junction bases unmatched: 11. The CDR3 has 15 amino acids.

The chain couples TRBV2 to TRBJ2-2, with D maybe TRBD2 (6 bases). The CDR3 spans 14 residues. V was shortened by 6 bases and J by 1 base, with 9 bases between the two germline ends. Germline V CDR1 and CDR2: SNHLY, FYNNEI. The CDR3 sequence: CASRGGVNTGELFF. Written as DNA, the CDR3 is TGTGCCAGCAGGGGCGGGGTGAACACCGGGGAGCTGTTTTTT.

The genes are TRBV6-6 and TRBJ2-7, with D unclear. The V end lost 4 bases, the J end lost 0 bases, and 13 bases lay between the germline ends. This CDR3 comprises 15 residues. The V gene's germline CDR1 is MNHNY and CDR2 SVGAGI (reference sequence). CDR3 in amino acids: CASSFLSLSSYEQYF. As DNA, the CDR3 is TGTGCCAGCAGTTTCCTCTCCCTCAGCTCCTACGAGCAGTACTTC.

The gene calls are TRBV7-9 and TRBJ2-4; tentative D call: TRBD2 (6 bases). This CDR3 comprises 14 residues. With 6 bases removed from V and 3 bases from J, the gap between germline ends came to 12 bases. Germline CDR1 reads SEHNR; CDR2 reads FQNEAQ (reference sequence). The CDR3 sequence is CASSKVEGKNIQYF. DNA of the CDR3: TGTGCCAGCAGTAAAGTGGAGGGCAAAAACATTCAGTACTTC.

V gene TRBV19 combines with J gene TRBJ2-6, with TRBD1 as a possible D gene (6 bases). V was shortened by 5 bases and J by 0 bases, with 11 bases between the two germline ends. Germline values: CDR1 LNHDA, CDR2 SQIVND (reference sequence). The CDR3 loop spans 16 amino acids. CDR3: CASSVTGSSGANVLTF. CDR3 bases: TGTGCCAGTAGTGTTACAGGGAGCTCTGGGGCCAACGTCCTGACTTTC.

V usage is TRBV6-6 and J usage is TRBJ2-7; D is unclear. Trimming shortened V by 2 bases and J by 5 bases, and 13 bases separated the two germline ends. Germline V CDR1 and CDR2: MNHNY, SVGAGI (reference sequence). This CDR3 is built from 14 residues. The CDR3 sequence: CASSYAQVSHEQYF. CDR3 nucleotides: TGTGCCAGCAGTTACGCGCAAGTCTCGCACGAGCAGTACTTC.

The chain is built from TRBV5-1 and TRBJ2-3; 8 nucleotides match TRBD1. Germline V gene data show CDR1 as SGHRS and CDR2 as YFSETQ. The CDR3 contains 15 residues. The ends lost 3 bases at V and 2 bases at J; junction bases unmatched: 5. This CDR3 is CASSSQGVNTDTQYF. In DNA form, the CDR3 reads TGCGCCAGCAGCTCACAGGGGGTCAACACAGATACGCAGTATTTT.

The chain uses TRBV2 and TRBJ1-2; 10 nucleotides line up with TRBD1. The V gene's germline CDR1 is SNHLY and CDR2 FYNNEI. V shed 4 bases, J shed 3 bases, and the junction held 2 bases outside the gene matches. This CDR3 region has 14 residues. For the CDR3, the DNA is TGTGCCAGCAGTGGGGGACAGGGGTACTATGGCTACACCTTC. Its protein product is CASSGGQGYYGYTF.

The chain combines TRBV30 with TRBJ2-3, with 9 bases aligning to TRBD1. Trimming removed 6 bases from V and 2 bases from J; junction bases left unmatched: 9. The germline V gene encodes CDR1 GTSNPN and CDR2 SVGIG (reference sequence). The CDR3 runs to 15 residues. The CDR3 reads CACLPRDRVTDTQYF. For the CDR3, the DNA is TGTGCCTGCCTCCCCCGGGACAGGGTCACAGATACGCAGTATTTT.

The gene calls are TRBV10-1 and TRBJ1-3; 9 nucleotides align to TRBD1. Germline V gives CDR1 WNHNN, CDR2 SYGVQD (reference sequence). The CDR3 has 17 residues. The J segment lost 0 bases and the V segment lost 6 bases, leaving 9 bases of the junction unmatched. CDR3 loop: CASRIQGAGTSGNTIYF. Written as DNA, the CDR3 is TGCGCCAGCAGAATACAGGGGGCCGGAACCTCTGGAAACACCATATATTTT.

The rearrangement links TRBV11-3 to TRBJ2-7, with TRBD2 identical over 12 bases. Per the germline V gene, CDR1 is SGHNT and CDR2 is YENEEA. The V and J ends lost 2 bases and 2 bases, in that order; junction bases with no gene match: 1. This CDR3 spans 15 amino acids. The chain's CDR3 is CASSLTSGGTYEQYF. The CDR3, as DNA: TGTGCCAGCAGCTTAACTAGCGGGGGGACCTACGAGCAGTACTTC.

This chain uses TRBV12-3 or TRBV12-4 with TRBJ2-5, with 7 nucleotides matching TRBD1. Trimming at V came to 4 bases and at J to 1 base, leaving 0 bases not matched to a gene. The CDR3 contains 13 residues. Here the CDR3 DNA reads TGTGCCAGCAGTTGGACAGGCCAAGAGACCCAGTACTTC. Protein sequence: CASSWTGQETQYF.

The genes are TRBV5-4 and TRBJ2-7; D ambiguous. Germline CDR1 is SGHNT and CDR2 is YYREEE (reference sequence). This CDR3 is 11 amino acids long. Trimming pared 0 bases from V and 5 bases from J, leaving 3 bases between. CDR3 sequence (DNA): TGTGCCAGCAGCTTGGCGGACGAGCAGTACTTC. Protein product: CASSLADEQYF. The whole variable domain, remainder taken from reference TRBV5-4 and TRBJ2-7, is ETGVTQSPTHLIKTRGQQVTLRCSSQSGHNTVSWYQQALGQGPQFIFQYYREEENGRGNFPPRFSGLQFPNYSSELNVNALELDDSALYLCASSLADEQYFGPGTRLTVT.

V gene TRBV7-2 combines with J gene TRBJ2-3; TRBD1 matches at 7 bases. Germline values: CDR1 SGHTA, CDR2 FQGNSA. J was trimmed by 2 bases and V by 8 bases; bases with no gene match: 7. This CDR3 comprises 14 residues. The CDR3 sequence: CASDSGQITDTQYF. The DNA for the CDR3 is TGTGCCAGCGACTCGGGACAGATCACAGATACGCAGTATTTT.

A word on this clone: Other DNA sequences in the sample encode the same CDR3. The genes are TRBV7-9 and TRBJ2-3, with no clear D. V shed 5 bases and J shed 0 bases, with 6 bases lying between them. The CDR3 contains 13 residues. Germline lookup yields CDR1 SEHNR and CDR2 FQNEAQ (reference sequence). CDR3 bases: TGTGCCAGCAGCCTCTCTAGCACAGATACGCAGTATTTT. Residues: CASSLSSTDTQYF.

This rearrangement joins TRBV24-1 to TRBJ2-2; TRBD1 agrees at 9 bases. V lost 9 bases to trimming and J lost 2 bases; unmatched junction nucleotides: 3. CDR3 length: 14 residues. Germline V gives CDR1 KGHDR, CDR2 SFDVKD. CDR3 in amino acids: CATGTGPNTGELFF. CDR3 bases: TGTGCCACCGGGACAGGGCCCAACACCGGGGAGCTGTTTTTT.

The J gene is TRBJ2-1, the V gene TRBV11-1; TRBD2 agrees at 7 bases. This CDR3 spans 15 amino acids. With 4 bases clipped from V and 2 bases from J, the junction kept 5 bases outside the gene matches. Germline values: CDR1 SGHAT, CDR2 FQDESV (reference sequence). CDR3 sequence reads: CASSSLAGAYNEQFF. The CDR3 DNA reads as TGTGCCAGCAGCTCCTTGGCGGGGGCCTACAATGAGCAGTTCTTC.

The chain employs TRBV7-3 and TRBJ2-7; D remains ambiguous. Trimming left V 5 bases short and J 2 bases short, with 10 bases between. This CDR3 comprises 13 residues. Germline V gives CDR1 SGHTA, CDR2 FQGTGA. CDR3 protein: CASSPPGTYEQYF. In DNA, the CDR3 is TGTGCCAGCAGCCCCCCGGGTACCTACGAGCAGTACTTC.